One and the same sample provided the 14 T cell receptor beta chains below, sequenced in a study of blood T cell repertoires in COVID-19 (dated by TCRdb to 2018 to 2020). The library was obtained by the immunoSEQ multiplex PCR assay. The clones in this table, taken by TCRdb from immuneACCESS, are in-frame only. Not every clone is retained; where verified, under half of the shortfall comes from an unresolved V gene, and the cause of the rest is unknown. The table for this sample lists around 140,000 clones; 82% of them were counted only once. The ten largest make up 13% to 15% of the sample. Sequencing was done on a sample of peripheral blood. These receptors were obtained from a human donor with acute or convalescent COVID-19. The donor label of this sample is uncertain.

The chain couples TRBV18 to TRBJ2-5, with TRBD1 identical over 8 bases. The CDR3 extends over 15 amino acids. Per germline, CDR1 KGHSH and CDR2 LQKENI. Unmatched junction bases numbered 9, after V lost 6 bases and J lost 3 bases. For the CDR3, the DNA is TGTGCCAGCTCCCCTAACAGGGGGGTAGAAGAGACCCAGTACTTC. Amino acid sequence: CASSPNRGVEETQYF.

The chain recombines TRBV19 with TRBJ1-2; D is unclear. The germline V gene has CDR1 LNHDA and CDR2 SQIVND (reference sequence). This CDR3 is built from 14 residues. Trimming took 11 bases from V and 1 from J, leaving 17 bases between them. CDR3 residues: CARVLQALNYGYTF. As DNA, the CDR3 is TGTGCCCGCGTACTTCAGGCTCTTAACTATGGCTACACCTTC.

The chain carries TRBV6-5 and TRBJ2-7; the D gene is possibly TRBD1 (6 bases). Trimming stripped 0 bases from V and 2 bases from J, with 11 bases between. This CDR3 contains 15 residues. Looked up from germline, CDR1 is MNHEY and CDR2 is SVGAGI. The CDR3, as DNA: TGTGCCAGCAGTTACTCCGGACAGTTAACCTACGAGCAGTACTTC. It translates to CASSYSGQLTYEQYF.

The sample holds one count of this clone. V gene TRBV7-9 combines with J gene TRBJ1-1; weak D call: TRBD1 (6 bases). The V gene lost 3 bases and the J gene lost 0 bases, with 8 bases spanning the gap. The CDR3 covers 14 residues. CDR1 SEHNR and CDR2 FQNEAQ come from the germline V gene (reference sequence). This CDR3 is CASSLTGMNTEAFF. The CDR3 bases are TGTGCCAGCAGCTTGACAGGTATGAACACTGAAGCTTTCTTT.

The chain links TRBV6-5 to TRBJ2-1; 10 bases match TRBD1. J gave up 8 bases and V 3 bases, and 1 base lay outside the gene matches. Germline CDR1 MNHEY, CDR2 SVGAGI. This CDR3 is 13 amino acids long. The CDR3 protein is CASSYGQGDEQFF. The CDR3 nucleotides are TGTGCCAGCAGTTATGGACAGGGGGATGAGCAGTTCTTC.

The CDR3 DNA sequence: TGTGCCTGGAGTGTAAAGAAGTTGGGCGCCGGGGAGCTGTTTTTT. Protein sequence: CAWSVKKLGAGELFF. This rearrangement joins TRBV30 to TRBJ2-2; D remains unclear. Looked up from germline, CDR1 is GTSNPN and CDR2 is SVGIG (reference sequence). The CDR3 is 15 amino acids. Trimming pared 0 bases from V and 6 bases from J, leaving 14 bases between.

The J gene is TRBJ1-2, the V gene TRBV7-9; no firm D call. V was trimmed by 3 bases and J by 6 bases, leaving 8 bases between them. The germline gives CDR1 SEHNR, CDR2 FQNEAQ (reference sequence). This CDR3 is built from 12 residues. The CDR3 DNA is TGTGCCAGCAGCTTCGGGTCCCATGGCTACACCTTC. The encoded protein is CASSFGSHGYTF.

CDR3 DNA sequence: TGTGCCAGCAGCTTAAAACAGGGGGTAGCTTTCTTT. Amino acids: CASSLKQGVAFF. The chain couples TRBV7-2 to TRBJ1-1; 8 positions agree with TRBD1. Germline V gene sequence: CDR1 SGHTA, CDR2 FQGNSA. With 2 bases clipped from V and 10 bases from J, the junction kept 3 bases outside the gene matches. CDR3 length equals 12 residues.

The rearrangement links TRBV11-2 to TRBJ1-1; 7 bases align to TRBD1. Germline CDR1 is SGHAT and CDR2 is FQNNGV. The CDR3 is made up of 14 amino acids. Trimming removed 5 bases from V and 1 base from J; junction bases left unmatched: 4. The CDR3 DNA reads as TGTGCCAGCAGCCCCGGGACAGCGAACACTGAAGCTTTCTTT. Translated, it gives CASSPGTANTEAFF.

The V call is TRBV5-1, the J call TRBJ2-1; a possible D gene is TRBD2 (5 bases). Trimming cost V 1 base and J 15 bases, with 32 bases left between them. The germline V gene has CDR1 SGHRS and CDR2 YFSETQ. The CDR3 has 18 residues. The CDR3 DNA reads as TGCGCCAGCAGCTTGAACGTTATGAACAGCGGACCGCATATGAAGCGGTTCTTC. This sequence encodes CASSLNVMNSGPHMKRFF.

The V gene is TRBV6-5, the J gene TRBJ1-6; maybe TRBD1 (6 bases). V dropped 4 bases and J dropped 7 bases, with 14 bases sitting between them. Germline values: CDR1 MNHEY, CDR2 SVGAGI. The CDR3 contains 15 residues. CDR3 region: CASSSPRGRNSPLHF. CDR3 DNA: TGTGCCAGCAGTTCACCCAGGGGACGGAATTCACCCCTCCACTTT.

The V call is TRBV11-3, the J call TRBJ2-1; D is uncertain. From germline, CDR1 is SGHNT and CDR2 YENEEA. CDR3 length: 16 residues. V was trimmed by 1 base and J by 4 bases, leaving 14 bases between them. CDR3 coding DNA: TGTGCCAGCAGCTTAGGCCCCGCCGGGTTATACAATGAGCAGTTCTTC. It yields the protein CASSLGPAGLYNEQFF.

This chain uses TRBV5-1 with TRBJ2-5; the match to TRBD1 covers 7 bases. V was pared by 4 bases and J by 3 bases, with 6 bases of the junction left unmatched. Germline CDR1 SGHRS, CDR2 YFSETQ. This CDR3 contains 14 residues. The DNA for the CDR3 is TGCGCCAGCAGCGAAGGGACAGACGAAGAGACCCAGTACTTC. This gives the protein CASSEGTDEETQYF.

V gene TRBV6-5 combines with J gene TRBJ1-4; 8 bases agree with TRBD1. The ends lost 7 bases at V and 7 bases at J; junction bases unmatched: 11. Germline V gene data show CDR1 as MNHEY and CDR2 as SVGAGI. This CDR3 region has 15 residues. This CDR3 is CASTPGQGRAEKLFF. CDR3 bases: TGTGCCAGCACCCCTGGACAGGGAAGGGCTGAAAAACTGTTTTTT.